A single T cell receptor beta chain is shown here with its context. Terminally differentiated effector memory CD45RA+ cells were excluded by CCR7 positive selection of CD45RO-negative cells. The assay was immunoSEQ multiplex PCR, and TCRdb's table has in-frame clones only and misses some. The sample includes over 750,000 clones, 90% to 97% of them seen just once. The CDR3 covers 13 residues. Trimming at V came to 7 bases and at J to 9 bases, leaving 10 bases not matched to a gene. Germline loops: CDR1 SEHNR, CDR2 FQNEAQ (reference sequence). This sample was taken from a study of shared clonotypes between healthy human individuals.

The sequenced material came from naive CD8+ T cells sorted from blood. The rearrangement joins TRBV7-9 to TRBJ2-7; 9 bases fit TRBD2. The source is a man younger than 40 in good health. CDR3 DNA sequence: TGTGCCAGCACCTCCGGGACTAGCTGGGCGCAGTACTTC. It codes for CASTSGTSWAQYF.